Detailed here is one T cell receptor (beta chain). This clone's antigen is unknown. Per-base quality was not reported, and no clone a single base away is much larger than it. V was cut back by 2 bases and J by 12 bases, leaving a gap of 11 bases between them. The CDR3 covers 12 residues, taking in both the cysteine and the phenylalanine. Only CDR3 DNA remains: 36 bases, in frame from the first base. Reading the germline V gene (reference sequence) gives CDR1 LNHDA and CDR2 SQIVND. This entry comes from a study of shared T cell receptors in the human thymus listed by TCRdb under 2021. A note on the overall study: The study examined how self-reactive, shared T-cell receptor alpha chains are generated in the human thymus.

The library was made by the immunoSEQ multiplex PCR assay. TCRdb mirrors the immuneACCESS table, restricted to in-frame sequences. Some clones are absent from its copies; in checked studies, under half trace to an unresolved V gene, and the reason for the others is unknown. This sample comprises 630,000 or so clones, 70% to 90% of them detected only once. 0.0094% of the sample lies in the top ten. The same data also contributed to another study, on human thymus T cells. The second publication reports: Immunologically healthy infants undergoing open corrective cardiac surgery for congenital heart defects in Finland were used as donors. The thymus tissue came from surgical resects taken out during corrective cardiac surgery. Both the thymic and the peripheral blood repertoires appeared to show biased V and J gene segment usage. According to the related research, thymic TCR repertoires were highly overlapping among unrelated individuals. The study used 7 to 9 infant thymus samples plus four related peripheral blood samples to characterize TCR alpha and beta repertoires. The cohort included over five male and a couple of female infants, with donor ages spanning 7 to 244 days. Thymocytes were released mechanically from tissue and stored at -70 °C as pellets of 10-30 million cells. A QIAsymphony instrument was used to extract genomic DNA from the frozen cell pellets. TCRB and TCRAD loci were amplified from a standardized quantity of quality-controlled genomic DNA using the immunoSEQ multiplex PCR assay. Amplicons spanned the V(D)J region at a length sufficient to cover the CDR3 and identify V and J genes. The commercial immunoSEQ service was used to sequence amplicons on an Illumina platform. Primer bias and sequencing errors were corrected using previously described methods, and TCRAD and TCRB definitions followed the IMGT database. Analysis of the repertoires was done with immunoSEQ Analyzer 3.0 and VDJTools and included basic statistics, V/J segment usage, diversity estimates, rarefaction and pairwise overlap. Diversity was estimated with Chao1, ChaoE, Efron-Thisted, Shannon and inverse Simpson indices, and also on datasets down-sampled to the smallest sample. Repertoire overlap was determined by strict matching of CDR3 nucleotide sequence, V gene and J gene, and Jaccard-based multidimensional scaling clustering was applied. On average, thymus samples yielded approximately 780,000 unique TCRB clonotypes, whereas blood samples yielded roughly 81,000.

Recombination connected TRBV19 to TRBJ2-1; TRBD1 could be the D gene, as 5 bases match. Sequencing was carried out using thymocytes. This sequence originates from a boy under two years old with a congenital heart defect. Donor details come from another sample of the same person, matched by shared clones. The CDR3 in this case is CASSILQGRQFF. The DNA is TGTGCCAGTAGTATATTGCAGGGAAGGCAGTTCTTC.